The clone carrying this TCR beta chain has just a few counts. The target antigen is unknown. As every portion of the isolated RNA was reverse transcribed, the sequencing read expressed TCRB transcripts. The repertoire was sequenced with immunoSEQ multiplex PCR; TCRdb's copy has only in-frame clones and lacks some. Of over 650,000 clones listed, over 11% are singletons. This entry belongs to a study of beta chain features in type 1 diabetes. About the study: Patients and healthy donors were similar in age, gender and cell yields. Study findings and constraints: Relative to healthy donors, patients appeared to have naive, central memory and Treg TCRB repertoires that were more similar. Researchers report that Type 1 diabetes patients had moderately but significantly shorter TCRB CDR3s across all four CD4+ subsets.

Deletions cut 5 bases from V and 5 bases from J, with 13 bases between. This CDR3 comprises 14 residues. Per germline, CDR1 MDHEN and CDR2 SYDVKM. Sequencing was performed on naive CD4+ T cells from blood. The receptor comes from a man younger than 35 with type 1 diabetes. V gene TRBV28 combines with J gene TRBJ2-1; tentatively, D is TRBD1 or TRBD2 (6 bases each). The CDR3 protein is CASSPPGANNEQFF. CDR3 DNA: TGTGCCAGCAGTCCCCCGGGGGCTAACAATGAGCAGTTCTTC.